This T cell receptor beta chain was observed in a study of cytotoxic CD8 clonotypes in ibrutinib-treated CLL. Study context: Across samples, productive templates numbered around 260,000 and productive rearrangements reached 75,000 to 100,000 on average.

Sequencing was performed with immunoSEQ multiplex PCR; in TCRdb, only in-frame clones are kept and a portion is missing. In the table there are 60,000 to 65,000 clones, less than 75% of which are singletons. The CDR3 is made up of 14 amino acids. CDR1 and CDR2 from the germline V gene are MNHEY and SVGAGI. Whole-study findings and limits: Sustained-remission patients were sampled at different times than progressing patients were. Ibrutinib response saw clonality rise, and progression saw it return toward baseline. Treatment saw public clonotypes, which were uncommon, either contract or stay stable.

Turning to this clone: The antigen remains undetermined. One end of the junction varies from germline; a read error may be responsible.

This clonotype was sampled from a human donor with chronic lymphocytic leukemia. The sequencing used PBMCs, collected after 12 months of ibrutinib treatment. The V gene is TRBV6-5, the J gene TRBJ1-1; D is unresolved. The CDR3 loop reads CAISEGGRTHEAFF. CDR3 nucleotide sequence: TGTGCCATCAGTGAAGGCGGGCGGACCCATGAAGCTTTCTTT.